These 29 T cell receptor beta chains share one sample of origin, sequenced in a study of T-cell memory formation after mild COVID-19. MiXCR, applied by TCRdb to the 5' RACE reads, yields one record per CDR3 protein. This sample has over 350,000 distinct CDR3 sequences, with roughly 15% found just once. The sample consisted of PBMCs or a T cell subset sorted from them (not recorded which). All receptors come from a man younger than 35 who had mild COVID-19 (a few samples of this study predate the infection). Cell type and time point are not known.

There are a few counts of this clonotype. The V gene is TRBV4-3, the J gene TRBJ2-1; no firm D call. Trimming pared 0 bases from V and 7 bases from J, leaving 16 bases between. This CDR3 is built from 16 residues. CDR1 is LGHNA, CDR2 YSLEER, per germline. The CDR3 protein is CASSQDRGRYVNEQFF. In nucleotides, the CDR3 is TGCGCCAGCAGCCAAGATCGCGGACGATATGTGAATGAGCAGTTCTTC.

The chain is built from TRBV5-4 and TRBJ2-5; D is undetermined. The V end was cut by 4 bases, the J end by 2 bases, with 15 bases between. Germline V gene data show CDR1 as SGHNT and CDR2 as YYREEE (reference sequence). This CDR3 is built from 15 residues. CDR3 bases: TGTGCCAGCAGCCCCGGCGCGGCAGCTCAAGAGACCCAGTACTTC. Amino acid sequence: CASSPGAAAQETQYF.

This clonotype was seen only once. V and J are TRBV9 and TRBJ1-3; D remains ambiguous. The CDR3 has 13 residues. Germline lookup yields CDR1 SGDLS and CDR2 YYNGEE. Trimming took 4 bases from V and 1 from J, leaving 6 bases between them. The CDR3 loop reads CASSPTSGNTIYF. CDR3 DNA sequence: TGTGCCAGCAGCCCCACTTCTGGAAACACCATATATTTT.

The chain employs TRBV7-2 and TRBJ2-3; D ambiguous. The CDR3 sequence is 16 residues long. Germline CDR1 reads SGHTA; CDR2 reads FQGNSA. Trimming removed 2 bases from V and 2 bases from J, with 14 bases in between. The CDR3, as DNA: TGTGCCAGCAGCTTACGCAGAACTACTAACACAGATACGCAGTATTTT. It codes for CASSLRRTTNTDTQYF.

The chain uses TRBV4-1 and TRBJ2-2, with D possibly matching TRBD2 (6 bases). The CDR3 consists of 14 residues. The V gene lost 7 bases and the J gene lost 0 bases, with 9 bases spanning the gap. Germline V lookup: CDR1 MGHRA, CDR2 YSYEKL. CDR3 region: CASTSAPNTGELFF. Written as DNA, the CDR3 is TGCGCCAGCACTAGCGCTCCGAACACCGGGGAGCTGTTTTTT.

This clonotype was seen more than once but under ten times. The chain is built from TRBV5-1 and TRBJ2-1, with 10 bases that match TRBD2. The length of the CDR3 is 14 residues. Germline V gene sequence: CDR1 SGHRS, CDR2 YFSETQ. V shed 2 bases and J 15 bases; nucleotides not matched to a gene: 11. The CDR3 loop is CASSFRLAGYRLFF. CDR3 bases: TGCGCCAGCAGCTTCCGACTAGCGGGCTATCGGCTGTTCTTC.

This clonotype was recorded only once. Written as DNA, the CDR3 is TGCGCCAGCAGAGGACAGGGGGCAACCGGTGAGCAGTTCTTC. Protein sequence: CASRGQGATGEQFF. This chain uses TRBV5-1 with TRBJ2-1; 11 bases line up with TRBD1. Germline values: CDR1 SGHRS, CDR2 YFSETQ. There are 14 residues in the CDR3. Unmatched junction bases numbered 7, after V lost 5 bases and J lost 9 bases.

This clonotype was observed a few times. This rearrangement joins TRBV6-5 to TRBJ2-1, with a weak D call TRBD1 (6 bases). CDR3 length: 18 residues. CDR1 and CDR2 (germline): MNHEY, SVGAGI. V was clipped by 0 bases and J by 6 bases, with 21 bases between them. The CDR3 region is CASSYSWGTGMTINEQFF. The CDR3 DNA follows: TGTGCCAGCAGTTACTCGTGGGGAACAGGGATGACCATCAATGAGCAGTTCTTC.

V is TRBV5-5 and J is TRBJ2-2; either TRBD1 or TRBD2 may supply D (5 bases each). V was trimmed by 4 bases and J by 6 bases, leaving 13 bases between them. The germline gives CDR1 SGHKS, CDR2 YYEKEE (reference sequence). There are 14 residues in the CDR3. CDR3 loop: CASSPYGDPGELFF. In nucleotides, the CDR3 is TGTGCCAGCAGCCCCTATGGGGACCCCGGGGAGCTGTTTTTT.

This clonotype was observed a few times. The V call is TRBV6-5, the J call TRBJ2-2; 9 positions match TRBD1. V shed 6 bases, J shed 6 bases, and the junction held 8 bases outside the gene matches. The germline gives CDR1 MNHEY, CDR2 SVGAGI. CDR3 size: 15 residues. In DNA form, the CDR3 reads TGTGCCAGCAGATCTACAGGGGGCGCCGCCGGGGAGCTGTTTTTT. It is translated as CASRSTGGAAGELFF.

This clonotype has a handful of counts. CDR3 in DNA: TGCAGTGCCCTGCACGGGACTACCAAAAACATTCAGTACTTC. Protein sequence: CSALHGTTKNIQYF. The chain has TRBV20-1 and TRBJ2-4; 7 bases align to TRBD2. With V trimmed by 6 bases and J by 2 bases, 7 bases remained unmatched. The CDR3 has 14 amino acids. CDR1 and CDR2 (germline): DFQATT, SNEGSKA (reference sequence).

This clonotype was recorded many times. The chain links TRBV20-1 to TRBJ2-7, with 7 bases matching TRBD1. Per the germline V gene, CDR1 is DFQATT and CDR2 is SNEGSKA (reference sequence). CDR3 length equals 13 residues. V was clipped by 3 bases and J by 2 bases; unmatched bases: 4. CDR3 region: CSARDRFTYEQYF. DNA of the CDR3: TGCAGTGCTAGGGACAGGTTTACCTACGAGCAGTACTTC.

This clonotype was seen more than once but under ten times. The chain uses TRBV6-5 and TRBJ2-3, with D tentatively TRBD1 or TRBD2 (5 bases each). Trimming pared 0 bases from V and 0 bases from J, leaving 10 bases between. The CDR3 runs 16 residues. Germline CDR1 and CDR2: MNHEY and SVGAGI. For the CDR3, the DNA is TGTGCCAGCAGTTACTCGGGACGCCGCAGCACAGATACGCAGTATTTT. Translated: CASSYSGRRSTDTQYF.

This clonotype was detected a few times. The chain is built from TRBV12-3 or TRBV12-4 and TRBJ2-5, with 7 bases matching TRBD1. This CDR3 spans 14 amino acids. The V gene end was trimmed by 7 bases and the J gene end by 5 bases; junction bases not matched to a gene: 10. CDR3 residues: CASIRTGLMETQYF. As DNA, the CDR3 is TGTGCCAGCATCCGGACAGGCCTGATGGAGACCCAGTACTTC.

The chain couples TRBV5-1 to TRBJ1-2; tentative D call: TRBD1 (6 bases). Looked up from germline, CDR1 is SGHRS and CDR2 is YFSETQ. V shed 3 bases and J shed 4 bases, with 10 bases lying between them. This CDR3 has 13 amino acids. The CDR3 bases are TGCGCCAGCAGCTCGGACAGTTCCTATGGCTACACCTTC. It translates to CASSSDSSYGYTF.

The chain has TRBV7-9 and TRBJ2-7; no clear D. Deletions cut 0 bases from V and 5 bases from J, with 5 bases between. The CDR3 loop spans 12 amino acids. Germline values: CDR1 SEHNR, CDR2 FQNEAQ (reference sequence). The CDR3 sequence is CASSLAPDEQYF. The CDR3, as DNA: TGTGCCAGCAGCTTAGCCCCAGACGAGCAGTACTTC.

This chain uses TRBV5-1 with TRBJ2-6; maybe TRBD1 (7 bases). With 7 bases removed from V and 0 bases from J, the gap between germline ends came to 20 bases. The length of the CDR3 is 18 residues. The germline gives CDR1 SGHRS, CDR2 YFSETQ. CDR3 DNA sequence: TGCGCCAGCGGACTAATGACAGGGCCCTCCTCTGGGGCCAACGTCCTGACTTTC. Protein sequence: CASGLMTGPSSGANVLTF.

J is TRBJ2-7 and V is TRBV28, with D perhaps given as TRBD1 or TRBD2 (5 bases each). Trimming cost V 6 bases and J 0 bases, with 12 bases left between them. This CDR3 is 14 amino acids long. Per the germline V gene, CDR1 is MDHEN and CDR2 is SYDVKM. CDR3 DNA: TGTGCCAGCAGACCCTCAGGGAGCTCCTACGAGCAGTACGTC. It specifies CASRPSGSSYEQYV.

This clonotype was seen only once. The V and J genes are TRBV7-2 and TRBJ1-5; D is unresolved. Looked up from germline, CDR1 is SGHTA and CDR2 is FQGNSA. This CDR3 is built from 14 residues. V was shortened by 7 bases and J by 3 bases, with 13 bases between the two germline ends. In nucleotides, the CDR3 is TGTGCCAGCACCCCCGCGACATCCAATCAGCCCCAGCATTTT. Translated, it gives CASTPATSNQPQHF.

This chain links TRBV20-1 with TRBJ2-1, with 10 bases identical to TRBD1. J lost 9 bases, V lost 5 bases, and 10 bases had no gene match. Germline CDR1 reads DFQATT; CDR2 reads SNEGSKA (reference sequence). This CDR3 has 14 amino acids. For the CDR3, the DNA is TGCAGTGCTCGCGACAGGGGGCAAGTCCGTGAGCAGTTCTTC. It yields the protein CSARDRGQVREQFF.

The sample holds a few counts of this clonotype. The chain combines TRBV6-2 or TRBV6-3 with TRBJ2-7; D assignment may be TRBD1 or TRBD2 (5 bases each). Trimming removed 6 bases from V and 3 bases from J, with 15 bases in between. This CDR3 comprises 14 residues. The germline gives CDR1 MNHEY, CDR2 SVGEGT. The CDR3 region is CASSKGTAVYEQYV. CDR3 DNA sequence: TGTGCCAGCAGCAAGGGGACGGCAGTCTACGAGCAGTACGTC.

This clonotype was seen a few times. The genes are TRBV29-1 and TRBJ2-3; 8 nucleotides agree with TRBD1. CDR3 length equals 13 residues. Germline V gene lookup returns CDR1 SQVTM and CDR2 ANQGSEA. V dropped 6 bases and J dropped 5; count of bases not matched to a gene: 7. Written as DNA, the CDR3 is TGCAGCGTGCGGACAGGGCTTGGAGATACGCAGTATTTT. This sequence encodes CSVRTGLGDTQYF.

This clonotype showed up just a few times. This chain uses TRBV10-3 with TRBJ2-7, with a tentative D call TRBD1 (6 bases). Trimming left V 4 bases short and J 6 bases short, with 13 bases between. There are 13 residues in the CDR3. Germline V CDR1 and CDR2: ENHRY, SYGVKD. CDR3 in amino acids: CAISGQDWVEQYF. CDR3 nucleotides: TGTGCCATCAGTGGACAGGACTGGGTCGAGCAGTACTTC.

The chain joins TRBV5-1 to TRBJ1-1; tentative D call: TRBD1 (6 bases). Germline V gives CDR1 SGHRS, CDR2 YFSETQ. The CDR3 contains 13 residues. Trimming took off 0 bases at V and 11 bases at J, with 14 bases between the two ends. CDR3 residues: CASSLEPQGHAFF. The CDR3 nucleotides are TGCGCCAGCAGCTTGGAACCACAGGGCCACGCTTTCTTT.

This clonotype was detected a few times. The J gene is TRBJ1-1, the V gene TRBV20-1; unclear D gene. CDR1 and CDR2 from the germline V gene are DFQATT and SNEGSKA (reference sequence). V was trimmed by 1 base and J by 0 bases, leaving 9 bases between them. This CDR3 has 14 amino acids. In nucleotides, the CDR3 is TGCAGTGCTAGAGGGTGGACCTTGAACACTGAAGCTTTCTTT. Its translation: CSARGWTLNTEAFF.

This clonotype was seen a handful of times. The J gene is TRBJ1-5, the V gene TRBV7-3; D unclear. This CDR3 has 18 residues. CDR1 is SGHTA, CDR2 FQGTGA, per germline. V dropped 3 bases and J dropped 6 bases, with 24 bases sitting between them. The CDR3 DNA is TGTGCCAGCAGCTTGCCACACTATTCACCTAGTAGCGGTCAGCCCCAGCATTTT. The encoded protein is CASSLPHYSPSSGQPQHF.

The CDR3: CASSDPLKGYNEQFF. The CDR3 nucleotides read TGTGCCAGCAGTGACCCACTTAAGGGTTACAATGAGCAGTTCTTC. This chain joins TRBV6-5 and TRBJ2-1; no clear D gene. Germline-derived CDR1 and CDR2 are MNHEY and SVGAGI. Trimming removed 5 bases at V and 4 bases at J, with 15 bases between. CDR3 length equals 15 residues.

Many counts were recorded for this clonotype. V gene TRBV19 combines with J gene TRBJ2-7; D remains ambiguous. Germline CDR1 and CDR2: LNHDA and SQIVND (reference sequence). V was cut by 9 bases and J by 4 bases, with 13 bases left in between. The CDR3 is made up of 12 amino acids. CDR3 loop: CARKSDGYEQYV. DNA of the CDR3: TGTGCCAGGAAGAGTGACGGGTACGAGCAGTACGTC.

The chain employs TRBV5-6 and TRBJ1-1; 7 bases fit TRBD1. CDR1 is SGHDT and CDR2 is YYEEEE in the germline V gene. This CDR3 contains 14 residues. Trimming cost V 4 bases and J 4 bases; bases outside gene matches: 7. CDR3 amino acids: CASSADRVVTEAFF. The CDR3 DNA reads TGTGCCAGCAGCGCCGACAGGGTGGTCACTGAAGCTTTCTTT.